The clone carrying this T cell receptor beta chain was found once. Its antigen is undetermined. The data are from a study of T cells after yellow fever vaccination. Study context: Low-cell-number fractions were prepared with SMART-Seq v4 Ultra Low Input.

The V gene lost 1 base and the J gene lost 7 bases, with 17 bases spanning the gap. Germline assignment: CDR1 MGHRA and CDR2 YSYEKL. CDR3 length equals 16 residues. One entry per CDR3 protein results from TCRdb running MiXCR on the 5' RACE reads. The sample has about 320,000 distinct CDR3 sequences, 12% seen once; the top ten hold 3.2%. General study points: Abundant contaminating clonotypes from the bulk population could appear in FACS-sorted repertoires. Most clones from primary vaccination resurfaced after the booster (about 95% CD4, 75% to 90% CD8).

This TCR was recovered from a man aged 18-30 years who received the YFV17D yellow fever vaccine. The gene calls are TRBV4-1 and TRBJ1-5; D not resolved. Sequencing was performed on CD4+ T cells sorted from PBMCs, taken 15 days after the yellow fever booster vaccination. This chain's CDR3 is CASSQGPPIVGQPQHF. The CDR3 DNA follows: TGCGCCAGCAGCCAAGGCCCCCCGATAGTTGGACAGCCCCAGCATTTT.